This T cell receptor (beta chain) was observed in a study of T cell responses to AZD1222 COVID-19 vaccine. Profiled with immunoSEQ multiplex PCR; TCRdb holds only in-frame clones, not every one. The sample contains 73,000 or so clones, 82% of which appear only once. Notes on the study in general: Regions 160-218 and 743-854 dominated among vaccine-associated CD4 TCRs spanning spike.

A word on this clone: As yet, its antigen is unknown.

The receptor comes from an adult in good health. This sample comprised peripheral blood, obtained on day 0 of AZD1222 vaccination.

The CDR3 spells CAISEAVGEQYF. The CDR3 DNA reads as TGTGCCATCAGTGAGGCGGTCGGGGAGCAGTACTTC. The chain recombines TRBV10-3 with TRBJ2-7; no definite D call. The V and J ends lost 2 bases and 7 bases respectively, with 9 bases between them. Per the germline V gene, CDR1 is ENHRY and CDR2 is SYGVKD. The CDR3 has 12 residues.